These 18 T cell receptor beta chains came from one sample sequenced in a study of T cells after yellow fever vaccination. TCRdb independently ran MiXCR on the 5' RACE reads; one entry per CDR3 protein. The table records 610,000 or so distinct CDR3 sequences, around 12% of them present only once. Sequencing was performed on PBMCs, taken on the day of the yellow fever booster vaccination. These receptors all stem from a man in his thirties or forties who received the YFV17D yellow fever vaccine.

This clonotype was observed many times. CDR3 nucleotides: TGCAGTGCTAGTCGGGGTCAGGGGGCCTACAATGAGCAGTTCTTC. Its translation is CSASRGQGAYNEQFF. This chain joins TRBV20-1 and TRBJ2-1; 7 bases align to TRBD1. The germline V gene encodes CDR1 DFQATT and CDR2 SNEGSKA (reference sequence). This CDR3 is 15 amino acids long. V dropped 3 bases and J dropped 2; count of bases not matched to a gene: 7.

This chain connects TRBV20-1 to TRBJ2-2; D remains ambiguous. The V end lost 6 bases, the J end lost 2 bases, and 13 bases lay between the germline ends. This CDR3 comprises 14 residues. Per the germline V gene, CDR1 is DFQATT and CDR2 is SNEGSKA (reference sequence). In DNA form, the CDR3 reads TGCAGTGCAACCCGAGGCACAAACACCGGGGAGCTGTTTTTT. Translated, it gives CSATRGTNTGELFF.

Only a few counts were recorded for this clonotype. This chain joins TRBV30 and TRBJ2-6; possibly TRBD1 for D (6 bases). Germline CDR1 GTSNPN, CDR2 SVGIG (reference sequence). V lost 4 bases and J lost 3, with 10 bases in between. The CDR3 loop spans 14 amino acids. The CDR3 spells CAWMGAGGANVLTF. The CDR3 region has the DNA TGTGCCTGGATGGGGGCGGGTGGGGCCAACGTCCTGACTTTC. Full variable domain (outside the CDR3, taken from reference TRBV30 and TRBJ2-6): SQTIHQWPATLVQPVGSPLSLECTVEGTSNPNLYWYRQAAGRGLQLLFYSVGIGQISSEVPQNLSASRPQDRQFILSSKKLLLSDSGFYLCAWMGAGGANVLTFGAGSRLTVL.

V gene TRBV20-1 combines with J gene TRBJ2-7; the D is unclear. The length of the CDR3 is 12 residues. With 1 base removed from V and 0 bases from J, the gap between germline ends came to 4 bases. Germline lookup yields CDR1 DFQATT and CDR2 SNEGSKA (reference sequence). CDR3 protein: CSARGLSYEQYF. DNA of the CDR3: TGCAGTGCTAGAGGGCTCTCCTACGAGCAGTACTTC.

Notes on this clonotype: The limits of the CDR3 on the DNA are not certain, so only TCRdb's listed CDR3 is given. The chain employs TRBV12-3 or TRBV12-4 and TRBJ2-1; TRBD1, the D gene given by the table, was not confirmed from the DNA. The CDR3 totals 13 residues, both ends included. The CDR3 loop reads CASSFAGGTAWLF.

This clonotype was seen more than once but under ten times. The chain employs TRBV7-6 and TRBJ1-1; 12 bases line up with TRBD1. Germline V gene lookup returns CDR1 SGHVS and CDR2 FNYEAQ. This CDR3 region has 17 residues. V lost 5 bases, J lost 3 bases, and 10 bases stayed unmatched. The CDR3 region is CASSGRGQGARDTEAFF. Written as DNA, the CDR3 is TGTGCCAGCAGCGGCCGGGGACAGGGGGCCCGGGACACTGAAGCTTTCTTT.

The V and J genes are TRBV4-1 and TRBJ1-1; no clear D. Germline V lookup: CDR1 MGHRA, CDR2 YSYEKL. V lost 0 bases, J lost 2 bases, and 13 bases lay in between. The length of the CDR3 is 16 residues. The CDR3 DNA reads TGCGCCAGCAGCCAAGATATCCCCCGGGGAAACACTGAAGCTTTCTTT. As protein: CASSQDIPRGNTEAFF.

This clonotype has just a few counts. CDR3 nucleotide sequence: TGCGCCAGCAGCCAAGAGGAGGGTTTTCCCACCGGGGAGCTGTTTTTT. It codes for CASSQEEGFPTGELFF. This chain uses TRBV4-3 with TRBJ2-2; TRBD2 might be the D (6 bases). The CDR3 runs 16 residues. V was pared by 0 bases and J by 4 bases, with 12 bases between. Germline CDR1 reads LGHNA; CDR2 reads YSLEER.

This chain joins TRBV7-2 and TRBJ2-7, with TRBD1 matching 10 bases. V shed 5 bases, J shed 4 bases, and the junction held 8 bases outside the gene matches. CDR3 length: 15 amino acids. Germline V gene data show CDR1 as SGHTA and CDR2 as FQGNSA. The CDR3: CASSEDRGPVYEQYF. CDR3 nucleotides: TGTGCCAGCAGCGAAGACAGGGGGCCGGTGTACGAGCAGTACTTC.

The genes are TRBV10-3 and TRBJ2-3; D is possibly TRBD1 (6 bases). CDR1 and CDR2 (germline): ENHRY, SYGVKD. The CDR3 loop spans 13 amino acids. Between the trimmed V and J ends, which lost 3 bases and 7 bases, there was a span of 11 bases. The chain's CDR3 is CAISEGGLNTQYF. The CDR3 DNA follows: TGTGCCATCAGTGAAGGGGGTTTAAATACGCAGTATTTT.

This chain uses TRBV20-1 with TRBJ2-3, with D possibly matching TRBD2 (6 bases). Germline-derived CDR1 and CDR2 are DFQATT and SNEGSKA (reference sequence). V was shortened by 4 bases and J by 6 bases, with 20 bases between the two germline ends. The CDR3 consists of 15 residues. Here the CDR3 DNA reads TGCAGTGCTACCTCGGAAGGAGGGACGGGGGATACGCAGTATTTT. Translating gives CSATSEGGTGDTQYF.

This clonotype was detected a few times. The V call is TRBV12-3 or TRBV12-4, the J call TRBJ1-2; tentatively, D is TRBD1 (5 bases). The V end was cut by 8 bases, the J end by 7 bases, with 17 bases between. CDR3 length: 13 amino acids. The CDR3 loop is CASAYHGGSGYTF. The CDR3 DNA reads TGTGCCAGCGCTTATCACGGGGGGTCTGGCTACACCTTC.

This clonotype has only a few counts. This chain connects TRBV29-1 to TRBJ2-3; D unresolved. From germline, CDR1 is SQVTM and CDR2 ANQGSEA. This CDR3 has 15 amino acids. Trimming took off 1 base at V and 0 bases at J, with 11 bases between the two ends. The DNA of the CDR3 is TGCAGCGTTGAAGGGACCACTTCTAGCACAGATACGCAGTATTTT. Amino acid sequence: CSVEGTTSSTDTQYF.

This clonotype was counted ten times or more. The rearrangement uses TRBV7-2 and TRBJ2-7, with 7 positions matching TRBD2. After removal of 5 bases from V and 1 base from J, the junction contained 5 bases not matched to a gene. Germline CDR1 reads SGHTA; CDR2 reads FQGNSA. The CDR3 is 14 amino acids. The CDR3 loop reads CASSPPGLSYEQYF. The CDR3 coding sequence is TGTGCCAGCAGCCCTCCGGGACTATCCTACGAGCAGTACTTC.

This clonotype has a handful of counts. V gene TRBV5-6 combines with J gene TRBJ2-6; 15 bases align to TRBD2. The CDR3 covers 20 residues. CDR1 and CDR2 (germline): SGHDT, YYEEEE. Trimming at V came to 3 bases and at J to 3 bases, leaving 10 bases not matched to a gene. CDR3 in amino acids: CASSSYTGTSGRFGANVLTF. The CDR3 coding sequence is TGTGCCAGCAGCTCATACACCGGGACTAGCGGGAGGTTTGGGGCCAACGTCCTGACTTTC.

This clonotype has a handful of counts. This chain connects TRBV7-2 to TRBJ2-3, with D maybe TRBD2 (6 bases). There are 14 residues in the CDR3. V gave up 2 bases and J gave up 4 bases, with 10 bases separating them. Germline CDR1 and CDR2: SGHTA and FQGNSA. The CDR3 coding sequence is TGTGCCAGCAGCTTATTGCGGGGTTCAGATACGCAGTATTTT. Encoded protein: CASSLLRGSDTQYF.

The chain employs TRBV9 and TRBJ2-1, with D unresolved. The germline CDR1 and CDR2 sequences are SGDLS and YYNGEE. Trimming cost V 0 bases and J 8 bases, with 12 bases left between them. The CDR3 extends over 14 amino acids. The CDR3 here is CASSVARSMYEQFF. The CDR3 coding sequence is TGTGCCAGCAGCGTAGCCAGGAGTATGTATGAGCAGTTCTTC.

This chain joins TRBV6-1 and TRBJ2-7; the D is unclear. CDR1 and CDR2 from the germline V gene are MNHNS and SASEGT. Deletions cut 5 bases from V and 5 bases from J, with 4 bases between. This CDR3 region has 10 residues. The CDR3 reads CASSPNEQYF. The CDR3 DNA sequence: TGTGCCAGCAGTCCAAACGAGCAGTACTTC.